Listed below are T cell receptor beta chains from one sample, sequenced in a study of blood T cells in healthy people across ages. Via MiXCR, TCRdb re-called the 5' RACE reads, giving one row per CDR3 protein. This sample has around 650,000 distinct CDR3 sequences, with roughly 32% found just once. The specimen was blood. The receptors stem from a woman aged 80 or older in good health. The CDR3 runs from the conserved cysteine through the conserved F or W. Each record gives: CDR3 protein, CDR3 DNA, V gene, J gene, D gene, clone size. The D gene is left open where the match is weak. Rows may omit the clone size; those that give it use once, few, many or a size class.

CDR3aa: CSPTRVDTQYF
CDR3nt: TGCAGTCCAACGAGGGTAGATACGCAGTATTTT
v_gene: TRBV20-1
j_gene: TRBJ2-3
d_gene: NA
abundance: many

CDR3aa: CSAWNLYGLVLYTF
CDR3nt: TGCAGTGCTTGGAACCTTTACGGACTTGTCCTCTACACCTTC
v_gene: TRBV20-1
j_gene: TRBJ1-2
d_gene: NA
abundance: NA

CDR3aa: CATSRYDRENTEAFF
CDR3nt: TGTGCCACCAGCAGATATGACAGGGAAAACACTGAAGCTTTCTTT
v_gene: TRBV15
j_gene: TRBJ1-1
d_gene: TRBD1
abundance: NA

CDR3aa: CASSFRTGNNEQFF
CDR3nt: TGCGCCAGCAGCTTTAGGACAGGGAACAATGAGCAGTTCTTC
v_gene: TRBV5-1
j_gene: TRBJ2-1
d_gene: TRBD1
abundance: many

CDR3aa: CASSRGLAGGLIADTQYF
CDR3nt: TGTGCCAGCAGCCGGGGACTAGCGGGGGGCCTCATCGCAGATACGCAGTATTTT
v_gene: TRBV3-1
j_gene: TRBJ2-3
d_gene: TRBD2
abundance: few

CDR3aa: CASSSTGQGEGYGYTF
CDR3nt: TGTGCCAGCAGCTCTACTGGACAGGGAGAGGGATATGGCTACACCTTC
v_gene: TRBV5-4
j_gene: TRBJ1-2
d_gene: TRBD1
abundance: many

CDR3aa: CSAQDLTSGGYEQYF
CDR3nt: TGCAGTGCGCAAGATCTAACTAGCGGGGGCTACGAGCAGTACTTC
v_gene: TRBV20-1
j_gene: TRBJ2-7
d_gene: TRBD2
abundance: many

CDR3aa: CASSSTPPQETQYF
CDR3nt: TGCGCCAGCAGTTCAACCCCTCCTCAAGAGACCCAGTACTTC
v_gene: TRBV5-1
j_gene: TRBJ2-5
d_gene: NA
abundance: many

CDR3aa: CSARDRRQGSYEQYF
CDR3nt: TGCAGTGCTAGAGATAGGAGACAGGGGTCCTACGAGCAGTACTTC
v_gene: TRBV20-1
j_gene: TRBJ2-7
d_gene: TRBD1
abundance: many

CDR3aa: CASSLRTSGGGTQYF
CDR3nt: TGTGCCAGCAGCCTCCGGACTAGCGGGGGAGGGACCCAGTACTTC
v_gene: TRBV5-6
j_gene: TRBJ2-5
d_gene: TRBD2
abundance: NA

CDR3aa: CSVEVGGEEKLLF
CDR3nt: TGCAGCGTTGAGGTTGGGGGGGAGGAAAAACTGCTTTTT
v_gene: TRBV29-1
j_gene: TRBJ1-4
d_gene: NA
abundance: NA

CDR3aa: CASKNRGGNEQYF
CDR3nt: TGTGCCAGCAAAAACAGGGGTGGCAATGAGCAGTACTTC
v_gene: TRBV2
j_gene: TRBJ2-7
d_gene: TRBD1
abundance: NA

CDR3aa: CASSLSGQGRGQYF
CDR3nt: TGTGCCAGCAGCTTGTCGGGACAGGGGCGGGGGCAGTACTTC
v_gene: TRBV5-5
j_gene: TRBJ2-5
d_gene: TRBD1
abundance: NA

CDR3aa: CSAGTSEETQYF
CDR3nt: TGCAGTGCTGGTACTAGCGAAGAGACCCAGTACTTC
v_gene: TRBV20-1
j_gene: TRBJ2-5
d_gene: TRBD2
abundance: NA

CDR3aa: CASSPRSEAFF
CDR3nt: TGTGCCAGCAGCCCGAGGAGCGAAGCTTTCTTT
v_gene: TRBV6-2/TRBV6-3
j_gene: TRBJ1-1
d_gene: NA
abundance: many

CDR3aa: CAWTRQGGEKLFF
CDR3nt: TGTGCCTGGACGAGACAGGGAGGTGAAAAACTGTTTTTT
v_gene: TRBV30
j_gene: TRBJ1-4
d_gene: TRBD1
abundance: NA

CDR3aa: CASSQDGGRFSETQYF
CDR3nt: TGCGCCAGCAGCCAAGATGGGGGGCGGTTCTCAGAGACCCAGTACTTC
v_gene: TRBV4-3
j_gene: TRBJ2-5
d_gene: NA
abundance: many

CDR3aa: CATSREGGWVKETQFF
CDR3nt: TGTGCCACCAGCAGAGAGGGTGGCTGGGTGAAGGAGACCCAGTTCTTC
v_gene: TRBV15
j_gene: TRBJ2-1
d_gene: NA
abundance: few

CDR3aa: CASRAGQGSNQPQHF
CDR3nt: TGCGCCAGCCGGGCAGGACAGGGGAGCAATCAGCCCCAGCATTTT
v_gene: TRBV5-1
j_gene: TRBJ1-5
d_gene: TRBD1
abundance: many

CDR3aa: CATRGAGYGYTF
CDR3nt: TGTGCCACCCGAGGGGCGGGCTATGGCTACACCTTC
v_gene: TRBV7-2
j_gene: TRBJ1-2
d_gene: NA
abundance: many

CDR3aa: CASQGLFLSTDTQYF
CDR3nt: TGTGCCAGCCAAGGACTTTTCCTTAGCACAGATACGCAGTATTTT
v_gene: TRBV2
j_gene: TRBJ2-3
d_gene: NA
abundance: NA

CDR3aa: CASRGGGASETQFF
CDR3nt: TGTGCCAGCAGGGGCGGGGGGGCCTCAGAGACCCAGTTCTTC
v_gene: TRBV25-1
j_gene: TRBJ2-1
d_gene: TRBD2
abundance: few

CDR3aa: CASSPPTGGENGYTF
CDR3nt: TGTGCCAGCAGTCCCCCCACAGGGGGCGAAAATGGCTACACCTTC
v_gene: TRBV28
j_gene: TRBJ1-2
d_gene: TRBD1
abundance: few

CDR3aa: CASRPSGGSTDTQYF
CDR3nt: TGTGCCAGCAGGCCATCGGGGGGAAGCACAGATACGCAGTATTTT
v_gene: TRBV7-2
j_gene: TRBJ2-3
d_gene: TRBD2
abundance: many

CDR3aa: CASSLYLQGGYTF
CDR3nt: TGTGCCAGCAGCTTATATCTCCAGGGTGGCTACACCTTC
v_gene: TRBV13
j_gene: TRBJ1-2
d_gene: NA
abundance: few

CDR3aa: CASSLGTFTTDTQYF
CDR3nt: TGTGCCAGCAGCCTCGGGACTTTCACCACAGATACGCAGTATTTT
v_gene: TRBV6-2/TRBV6-3
j_gene: TRBJ2-3
d_gene: NA
abundance: NA

CDR3aa: CASSCRDIQETQFF
CDR3nt: TGTGCCAGCAGCTGCCGGGACATCCAAGAGACCCAGTTCTTC
v_gene: TRBV21-1
j_gene: TRBJ2-1
d_gene: NA
abundance: NA

CDR3aa: CASSRTGTVNTGELFF
CDR3nt: TGTGCCAGCAGTCGGACCGGGACAGTAAACACCGGGGAGCTGTTTTTT
v_gene: TRBV6-4
j_gene: TRBJ2-2
d_gene: TRBD1
abundance: few

CDR3aa: CASSLDRVEAGELFF
CDR3nt: TGTGCCAGCAGTCTGGACAGGGTAGAAGCCGGGGAGCTGTTTTTT
v_gene: TRBV12-3/TRBV12-4
j_gene: TRBJ2-2
d_gene: TRBD1
abundance: few

CDR3aa: CASSPDLDRVAPNEQFF
CDR3nt: TGTGCCAGCAGCCCAGACCTCGACAGGGTGGCCCCCAATGAGCAGTTCTTC
v_gene: TRBV7-2
j_gene: TRBJ2-1
d_gene: TRBD1
abundance: many

CDR3aa: CASSYSGTGFGYTF
CDR3nt: TGTGCCAGCAGTTACTCCGGGACAGGGTTCGGCTACACCTTC
v_gene: TRBV6-6
j_gene: TRBJ1-2
d_gene: TRBD1
abundance: NA

CDR3aa: CSASDTGRGRQETQYF
CDR3nt: TGCAGTGCTAGCGATACTGGCAGGGGGCGTCAAGAGACCCAGTACTTC
v_gene: TRBV20-1
j_gene: TRBJ2-5
d_gene: TRBD1
abundance: many

CDR3aa: CASSLDRGGWRETQYF
CDR3nt: TGCGCCAGCAGCTTGGACAGAGGGGGCTGGAGAGAGACCCAGTACTTC
v_gene: TRBV5-1
j_gene: TRBJ2-5
d_gene: TRBD1
abundance: many

CDR3aa: CATSREAGRSNYGYTF
CDR3nt: TGTGCCACCAGCAGAGAAGCAGGGAGGTCGAACTATGGCTACACCTTC
v_gene: TRBV15
j_gene: TRBJ1-2
d_gene: NA
abundance: many

CDR3aa: CASLEPGERAQYF
CDR3nt: TGTGCCAGTCTAGAACCCGGGGAGAGGGCCCAGTACTTC
v_gene: TRBV2
j_gene: TRBJ2-5
d_gene: NA
abundance: many

CDR3aa: CASSGGTGRNEQFF
CDR3nt: TGTGCCAGCAGTGGAGGAACAGGTCGGAATGAGCAGTTCTTC
v_gene: TRBV2
j_gene: TRBJ2-1
d_gene: NA
abundance: many

CDR3aa: CASSQEGGKNNEQYF
CDR3nt: TGCGCCAGCAGCCAAGAAGGGGGCAAGAACAATGAGCAGTACTTC
v_gene: TRBV4-3
j_gene: TRBJ2-5
d_gene: TRBD1
abundance: NA